This T cell receptor beta chain was sequenced during a study of T-cell reconstitution after alpha-beta-depleted transplantation in children. This clonotype was seen ten or more times. The germline gene is not matched at one end of the junction; a read error may be the cause. It was with unique molecular identifiers that the TCRbeta library was prepared. Each CDR3 protein gets one entry after TCRdb re-called the PCR reads with MiXCR. The sample comprises about 340,000 distinct CDR3 sequences, about an eighth of which are singletons, and around 4.1% rests with the top ten. The length of the CDR3 is 16 residues. Germline V gene data show CDR1 as SGHDN and CDR2 as FVKESK.

Sequencing was performed on PBMCs, taken from the stem cell graft. The chain uses TRBV14 and TRBJ2-3; D is uncertain. This receptor was identified in a human donor who donated a stem cell graft to a child with Fanconi anemia. CDR3 coding DNA: TGTGCCAGCAGCAAAGATGGCGCTCTCAGGACAGATACGCAGTATTTT. Amino acid sequence: CASSKDGALRTDTQYF. Complete variable domain (other parts from reference TRBV14 and TRBJ2-3): EAGVTQFPSHSVIEKGQTVTLRCDPISGHDNLYWYRRVMGKEIKFLLHFVKESKQDESGMPNNRFLAERTGGTYSTLKVQPAELEDSGVYFCASSKDGALRTDTQYFGPGTRLTVL.